Described below is a single TCR beta chain sequence and its context. Using immunoSEQ multiplex PCR, the repertoire was profiled, and TCRdb retains in-frame clones only, with some absent. This sample has over 80,000 clones, with roughly nine tenths found just once. Germline CDR1 is SNHLY and CDR2 is FYNNEI. This CDR3 contains 13 residues. Unmatched junction bases numbered 4, after V lost 11 bases and J lost 1 base. These data belong to a study of T cell changes during pregnancy in multiple sclerosis. The material was peripheral blood, obtained in the second trimester of pregnancy. The sequence derives from a female donor in good health, enrolled as a control in a pregnancy study. The rearrangement joins TRBV2 to TRBJ2-3; 9 positions match TRBD1. CDR3 coding DNA: TGTGCCGGGACAGGGAGACGCACAGATACGCAGTATTTT. It encodes CAGTGRRTDTQYF.